This section outlines one TCR beta chain sequence together with its context. Its antigen is not known. Flow cytometry had shown expanded CD8+CD57+ cells in the patients chosen for sequencing. Genomic DNA, the template, was used for profiling of the TCR beta VDJ and CDR3. Using its own MiXCR run on the reads, TCRdb lists one record per CDR3 protein. The sample gives under 250,000 distinct CDR3 sequences, around half of which show up once; approximately 8% is in the top ten. The data originate from a study of CD8+CD57+ T cells in acquired aplastic anemia. Points from the study as a whole: The CD8+ Simpson's diversity of patients and controls was not significantly different.

V was clipped by 0 bases and J by 3 bases, with 6 bases between them. Per the germline V gene, CDR1 is LNHNV and CDR2 is YYDKDF (reference sequence). CDR3 length: 13 residues. J is TRBJ2-7 and V is TRBV15; D gene uncertain. Source material: sorted CD4+, CD8+, or CD8+CD57+ T cells (not recorded which) from PBMCs. This TCR was sampled from a human donor with aplastic anemia. CDR3 protein: CATSRDIGYEQYF. As DNA, the CDR3 is TGTGCCACCAGCAGAGATATCGGCTACGAGCAGTACTTC.